This is a list of T cell receptor beta chains from one sample in a study of blood T cell repertoires in COVID-19. Produced via immunoSEQ multiplex PCR; TCRdb's table is partial and in-frame only. The sample records about 240,000 clones, roughly 79% being singletons. Sequenced input: peripheral blood. These receptors were taken from a woman aged 80 or over with COVID-19, enrolled during active disease. The conserved cysteine and the conserved F or W are not part of the CDR3 here. The order of the fields is V gene, clone size, J gene, CDR3 protein. For some rows the clone size is stated as once, few or many, or as a class when expanded; others skip it.

TRBV2	once	TRBJ2-3	ASSRDRLTQY
TRBV28	-	TRBJ2-7	ASFGGGADYEQY
TRBV9	-	TRBJ2-3	ASSVEQGAGIPQY
TRBV28	-	TRBJ2-1	ASSYGGSNF
TRBV6-6	-	TRBJ2-7	ASRTGVDEQY
TRBV2	-	TRBJ1-1	ASSDMSGIRVEAF
TRBV7-9	-	TRBJ1-6	ASRPGTGPDIALH
TRBV10-3	-	TRBJ1-1	AISPRTGANMNTEAF
TRBV7-6	-	TRBJ2-5	ASSFSGGAQETQY
TRBV2	few	TRBJ1-1	ASRGTGDEAF
TRBV2	-	TRBJ2-1	ASSEFGAQVISYNEQF
TRBV30	-	TRBJ1-5	AWRGQGVGQPQH
TRBV12-5	-	TRBJ2-3	ASASSHTQY
TRBV3-1/TRBV3-2	-	TRBJ2-5	ASSQLAGGPIETQY